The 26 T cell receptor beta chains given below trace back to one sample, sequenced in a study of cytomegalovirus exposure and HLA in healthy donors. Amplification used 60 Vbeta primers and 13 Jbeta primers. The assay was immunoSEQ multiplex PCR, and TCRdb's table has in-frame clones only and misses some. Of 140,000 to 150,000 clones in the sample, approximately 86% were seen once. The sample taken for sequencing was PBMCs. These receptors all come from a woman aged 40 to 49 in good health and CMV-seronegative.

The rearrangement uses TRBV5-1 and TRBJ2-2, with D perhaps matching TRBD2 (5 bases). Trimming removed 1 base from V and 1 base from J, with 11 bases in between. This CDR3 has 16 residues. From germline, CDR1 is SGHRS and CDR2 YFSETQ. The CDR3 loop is CASSLRERRNTGELFF. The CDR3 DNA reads TGCGCCAGCAGCTTGAGGGAGAGAAGGAACACCGGGGAGCTGTTTTTT.

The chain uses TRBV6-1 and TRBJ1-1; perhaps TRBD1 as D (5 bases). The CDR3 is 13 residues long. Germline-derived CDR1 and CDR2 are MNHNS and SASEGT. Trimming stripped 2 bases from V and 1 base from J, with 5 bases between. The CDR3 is CASSEQGNTEAFF. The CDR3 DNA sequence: TGTGCCAGCAGTGAACAGGGGAACACTGAAGCTTTCTTT.

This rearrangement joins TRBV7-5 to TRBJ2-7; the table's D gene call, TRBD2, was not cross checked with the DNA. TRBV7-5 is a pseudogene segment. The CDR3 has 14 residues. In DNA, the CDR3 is TGTGCCAGAAGCTCGGAGGTTAGCTCCTACGAGCAGTACTTC. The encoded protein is CARSSEVSSYEQYF.

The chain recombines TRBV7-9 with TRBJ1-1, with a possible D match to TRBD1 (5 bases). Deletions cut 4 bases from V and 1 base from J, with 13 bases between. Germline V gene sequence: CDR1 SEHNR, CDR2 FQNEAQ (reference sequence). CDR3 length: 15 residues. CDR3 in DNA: TGTGCCAGCAGCTGGGGAACGGGGGAGAACACTGAAGCTTTCTTT. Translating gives CASSWGTGENTEAFF.

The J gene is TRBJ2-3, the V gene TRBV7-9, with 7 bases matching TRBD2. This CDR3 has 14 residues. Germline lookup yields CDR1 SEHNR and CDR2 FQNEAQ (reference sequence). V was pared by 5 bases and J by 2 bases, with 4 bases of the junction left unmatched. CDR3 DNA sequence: TGTGCCAGCAGCAGACTAGCCTCCACAGATACGCAGTATTTT. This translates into CASSRLASTDTQYF.

The CDR3 reads CASSVGNSPQETQYF. CDR3 sequence (DNA): TGTGCCAGCAGCGTAGGTAACAGCCCCCAAGAGACCCAGTACTTC. This sequence joins TRBV9 and TRBJ2-5; no clear D. CDR1 and CDR2 from the germline V gene are SGDLS and YYNGEE. V was trimmed by 0 bases and J by 1 base, leaving 10 bases between them. The CDR3 is 15 amino acids.

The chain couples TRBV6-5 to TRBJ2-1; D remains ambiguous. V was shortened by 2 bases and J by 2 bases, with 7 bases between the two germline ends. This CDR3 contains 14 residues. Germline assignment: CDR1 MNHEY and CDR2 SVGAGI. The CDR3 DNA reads TGTGCCAGCAGTTACGTGTCCACCTACAATGAGCAGTTCTTC. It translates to CASSYVSTYNEQFF.

CDR3 coding DNA: TGTGCCAGCAGCTTAGGCGGGAGGGCCACAGATACGCAGTATTTT. It encodes CASSLGGRATDTQYF. The chain is built from TRBV7-9 and TRBJ2-3; 9 bases are shared with TRBD2. Trimming removed 1 base from V and 2 bases from J; junction bases left unmatched: 1. The CDR3 contains 15 residues. The germline V gene has CDR1 SEHNR and CDR2 FQNEAQ (reference sequence). The whole variable domain, filled in from reference TRBV7-9 and TRBJ2-3, reads DTGVSQNPRHKITKRGQNVTFRCDPISEHNRLYWYRQTLGQGPEFLTYFQNEAQLEKSRLLSDRFSAERPKGSFSTLEIQRTEQGDSAMYLCASSLGGRATDTQYFGPGTRLTVL.

The CDR3: CASSLGTSGRSETQYF. The CDR3 nucleotides are TGTGCCAGCAGCTTGGGAACTAGCGGGAGGTCTGAGACCCAGTACTTC. The chain carries TRBV5-4 and TRBJ2-5; 12 bases match TRBD2. Germline lookup yields CDR1 SGHNT and CDR2 YYREEE (reference sequence). Trimming removed 0 bases from V and 5 bases from J; junction bases left unmatched: 5. The CDR3 loop spans 16 amino acids. Together with reference TRBV5-4 and TRBJ2-5, the CDR3 gives the full variable domain: ETGVTQSPTHLIKTRGQQVTLRCSSQSGHNTVSWYQQALGQGPQFIFQYYREEENGRGNFPPRFSGLQFPNYSSELNVNALELDDSALYLCASSLGTSGRSETQYFGPGTRLLVL.

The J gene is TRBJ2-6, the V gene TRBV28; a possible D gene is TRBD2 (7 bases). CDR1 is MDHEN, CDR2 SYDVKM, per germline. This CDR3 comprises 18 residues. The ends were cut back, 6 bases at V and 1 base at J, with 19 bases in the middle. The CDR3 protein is CASSQGLGRGSGANVLTF. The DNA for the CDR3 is TGTGCCAGCAGCCAAGGACTGGGGAGGGGGTCTGGGGCCAACGTCCTGACTTTC.

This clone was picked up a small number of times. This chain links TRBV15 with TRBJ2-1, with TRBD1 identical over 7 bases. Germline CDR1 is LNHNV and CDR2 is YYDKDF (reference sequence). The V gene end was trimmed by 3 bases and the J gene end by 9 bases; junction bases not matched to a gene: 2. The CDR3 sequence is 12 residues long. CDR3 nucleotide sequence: TGTGCCACCAGCAGGTACAGGGGTGAGCAGTTCTTC. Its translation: CATSRYRGEQFF.

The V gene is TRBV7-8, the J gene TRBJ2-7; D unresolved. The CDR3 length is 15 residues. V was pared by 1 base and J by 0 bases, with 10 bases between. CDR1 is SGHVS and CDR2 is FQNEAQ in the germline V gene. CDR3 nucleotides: TGTGCCAGCAGCTTAGAACAAATTACCTCCTACGAGCAGTACTTC. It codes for CASSLEQITSYEQYF.

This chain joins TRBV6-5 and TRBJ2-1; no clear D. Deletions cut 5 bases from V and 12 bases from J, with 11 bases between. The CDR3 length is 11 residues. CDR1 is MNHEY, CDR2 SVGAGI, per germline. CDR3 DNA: TGTGCCAGCAGTCCTTGTCTCGGGCAGTTCTTC. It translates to CASSPCLGQFF.

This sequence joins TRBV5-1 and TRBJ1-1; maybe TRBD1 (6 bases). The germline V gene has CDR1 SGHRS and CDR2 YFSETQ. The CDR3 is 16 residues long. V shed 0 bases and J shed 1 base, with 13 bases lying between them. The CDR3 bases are TGCGCCAGCAGCTTGGAGGCAGGGGTCTCGAACACTGAAGCTTTCTTT. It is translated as CASSLEAGVSNTEAFF.

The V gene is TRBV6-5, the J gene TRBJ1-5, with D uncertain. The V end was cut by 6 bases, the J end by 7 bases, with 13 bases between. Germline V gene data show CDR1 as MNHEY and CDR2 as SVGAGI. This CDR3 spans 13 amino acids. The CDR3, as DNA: TGTGCCAGCAGCCGTGACACTGTGCAGCCCCAGCATTTT. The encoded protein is CASSRDTVQPQHF.

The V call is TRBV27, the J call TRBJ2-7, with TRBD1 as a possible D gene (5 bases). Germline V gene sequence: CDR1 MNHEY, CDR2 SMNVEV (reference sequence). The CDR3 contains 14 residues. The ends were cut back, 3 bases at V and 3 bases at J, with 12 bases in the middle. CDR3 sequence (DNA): TGTGCCAGCAGTTTGGGGTCAGGGCGCTACGAGCAGTACTTC. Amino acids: CASSLGSGRYEQYF.

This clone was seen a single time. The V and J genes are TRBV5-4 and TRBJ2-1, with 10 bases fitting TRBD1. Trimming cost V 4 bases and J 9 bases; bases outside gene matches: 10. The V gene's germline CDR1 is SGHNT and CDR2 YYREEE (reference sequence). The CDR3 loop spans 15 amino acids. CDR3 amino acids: CASSKPGTGDSEQFF. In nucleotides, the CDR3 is TGTGCCAGCAGCAAACCCGGGACAGGGGATTCTGAGCAGTTCTTC.

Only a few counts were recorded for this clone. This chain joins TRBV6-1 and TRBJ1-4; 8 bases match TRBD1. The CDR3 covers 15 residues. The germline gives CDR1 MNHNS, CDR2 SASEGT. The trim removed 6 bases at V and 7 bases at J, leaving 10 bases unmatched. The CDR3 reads CASSDTGGGGEKLFF. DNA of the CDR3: TGTGCCAGCAGCGATACAGGGGGAGGGGGTGAAAAACTGTTTTTT.

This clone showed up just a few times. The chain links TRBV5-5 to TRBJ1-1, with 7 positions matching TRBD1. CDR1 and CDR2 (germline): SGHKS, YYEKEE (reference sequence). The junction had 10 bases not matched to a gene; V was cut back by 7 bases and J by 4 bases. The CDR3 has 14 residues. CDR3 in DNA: TGTGCCAGCGCCCTTCGACAGGGTGGCACTGAAGCTTTCTTT. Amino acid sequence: CASALRQGGTEAFF.

The CDR3: CAITPSGEGPYEQYF. The CDR3 region has the DNA TGTGCCATCACCCCGTCGGGGGAGGGACCCTACGAGCAGTACTTC. The chain employs TRBV10-3 and TRBJ2-7; TRBD2 agrees at 7 bases. Germline V gives CDR1 ENHRY, CDR2 SYGVKD. This CDR3 region has 15 residues. V lost 7 bases to trimming and J lost 2 bases; unmatched junction nucleotides: 11.

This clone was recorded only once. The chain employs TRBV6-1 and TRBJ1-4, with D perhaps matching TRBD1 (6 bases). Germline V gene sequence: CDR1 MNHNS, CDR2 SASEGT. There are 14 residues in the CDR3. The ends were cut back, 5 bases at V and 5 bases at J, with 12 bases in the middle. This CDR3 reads CASSPTGMNEKLFF. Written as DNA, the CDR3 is TGTGCCAGCAGTCCCACAGGGATGAATGAAAAACTGTTTTTT.

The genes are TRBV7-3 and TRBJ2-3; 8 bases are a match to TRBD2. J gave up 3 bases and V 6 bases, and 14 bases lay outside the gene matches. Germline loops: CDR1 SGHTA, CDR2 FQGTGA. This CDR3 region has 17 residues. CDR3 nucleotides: TGTGCCAGCAGTCGCGTCCCGGGGGGGAGCCCAACAGATACGCAGTATTTT. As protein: CASSRVPGGSPTDTQYF.

The CDR3 loop is CASSLDGGASYNEQFF. CDR3 DNA sequence: TGTGCCAGCAGCTTAGATGGCGGGGCTTCCTACAATGAGCAGTTCTTC. The chain recombines TRBV7-3 with TRBJ2-1, with a weak D call TRBD2 (6 bases). This CDR3 is 16 amino acids long. The V end was cut by 2 bases, the J end by 1 base, with 12 bases between. CDR1 is SGHTA, CDR2 FQGTGA, per germline. Filled out from reference TRBV7-3 and TRBJ2-1, the complete variable domain reads GAGVSQTPSNKVTEKGKYVELRCDPISGHTALYWYRQSLGQGPEFLIYFQGTGAADDSGLPNDRFFAVRPEGSVSTLKIQRTERGDSAVYLCASSLDGGASYNEQFFGPGTRLTVL.

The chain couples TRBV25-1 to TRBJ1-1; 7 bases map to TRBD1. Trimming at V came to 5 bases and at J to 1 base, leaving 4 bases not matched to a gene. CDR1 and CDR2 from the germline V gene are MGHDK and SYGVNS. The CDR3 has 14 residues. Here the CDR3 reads CASSTDRENTEAFF. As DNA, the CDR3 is TGTGCCAGCAGTACCGACAGGGAGAACACTGAAGCTTTCTTT.

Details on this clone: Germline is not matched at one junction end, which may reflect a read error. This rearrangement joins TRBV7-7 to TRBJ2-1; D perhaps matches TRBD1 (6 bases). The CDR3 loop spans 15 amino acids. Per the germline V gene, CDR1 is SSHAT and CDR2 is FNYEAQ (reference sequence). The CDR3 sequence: CASSPSRGTYNEQFF. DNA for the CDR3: TGTGCTAGCAGCCCCTCCAGGGGAACCTACAATGAGCAGTTCTTC.

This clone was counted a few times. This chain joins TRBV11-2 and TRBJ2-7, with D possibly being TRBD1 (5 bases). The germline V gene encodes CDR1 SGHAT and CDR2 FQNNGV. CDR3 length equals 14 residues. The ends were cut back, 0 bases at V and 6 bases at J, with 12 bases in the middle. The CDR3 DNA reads TGTGCCAGCAGCTTAGATCAAGCAGGGCGCGAGCAGTACTTC. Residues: CASSLDQAGREQYF.